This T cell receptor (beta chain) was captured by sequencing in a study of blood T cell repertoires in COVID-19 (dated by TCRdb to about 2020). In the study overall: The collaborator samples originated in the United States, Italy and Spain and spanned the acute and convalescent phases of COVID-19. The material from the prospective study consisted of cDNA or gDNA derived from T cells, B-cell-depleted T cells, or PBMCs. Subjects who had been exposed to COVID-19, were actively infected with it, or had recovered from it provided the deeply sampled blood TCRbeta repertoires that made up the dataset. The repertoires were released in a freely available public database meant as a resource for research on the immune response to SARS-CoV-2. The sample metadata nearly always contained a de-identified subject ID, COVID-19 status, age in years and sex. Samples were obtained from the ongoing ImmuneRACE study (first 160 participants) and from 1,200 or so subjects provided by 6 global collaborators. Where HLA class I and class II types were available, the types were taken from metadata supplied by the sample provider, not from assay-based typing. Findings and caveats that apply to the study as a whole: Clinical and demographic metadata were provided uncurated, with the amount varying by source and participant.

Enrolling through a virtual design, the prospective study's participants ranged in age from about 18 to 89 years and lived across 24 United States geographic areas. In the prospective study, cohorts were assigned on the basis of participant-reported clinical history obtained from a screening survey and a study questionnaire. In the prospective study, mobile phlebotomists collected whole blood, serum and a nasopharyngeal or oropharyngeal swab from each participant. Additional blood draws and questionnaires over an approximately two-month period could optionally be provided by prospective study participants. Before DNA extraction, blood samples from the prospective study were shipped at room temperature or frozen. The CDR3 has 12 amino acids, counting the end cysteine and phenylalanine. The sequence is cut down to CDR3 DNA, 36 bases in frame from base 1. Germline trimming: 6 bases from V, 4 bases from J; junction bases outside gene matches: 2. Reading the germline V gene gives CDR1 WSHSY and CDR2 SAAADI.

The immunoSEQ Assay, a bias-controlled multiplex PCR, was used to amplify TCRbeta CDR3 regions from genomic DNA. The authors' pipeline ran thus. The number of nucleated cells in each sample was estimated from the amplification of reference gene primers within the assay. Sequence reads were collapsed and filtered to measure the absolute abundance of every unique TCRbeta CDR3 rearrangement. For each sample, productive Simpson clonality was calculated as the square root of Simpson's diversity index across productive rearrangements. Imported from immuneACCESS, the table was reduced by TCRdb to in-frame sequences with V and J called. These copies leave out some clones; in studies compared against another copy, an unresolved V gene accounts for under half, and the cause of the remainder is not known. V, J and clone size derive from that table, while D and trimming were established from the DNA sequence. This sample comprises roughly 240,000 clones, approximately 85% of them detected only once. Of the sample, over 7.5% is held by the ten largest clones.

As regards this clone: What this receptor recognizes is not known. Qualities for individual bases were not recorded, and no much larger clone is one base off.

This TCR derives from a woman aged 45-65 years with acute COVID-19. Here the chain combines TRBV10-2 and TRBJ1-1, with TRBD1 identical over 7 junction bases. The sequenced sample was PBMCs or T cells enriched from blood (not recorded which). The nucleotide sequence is TGCGCCAGCAGACAGGGGCCCACTGAAGCTTTCTTT. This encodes CASRQGPTEAFF.